This is a list of T cell receptor beta chains from one sample in a study of blood T cell dynamics during melanoma immunotherapy. Produced via immunoSEQ multiplex PCR; TCRdb's table is partial and in-frame only. The sample has around 13,000 clones; about 90% are singletons. The specimen comprised effector memory CD8+ T cells from blood, sampled from a patient treated with checkpoint blockade. These receptors all come from a human donor with melanoma. Each CDR3 is given with its conserved first and last residue. D genes are given only for firm matches. Expanded clones are given a class, and other clones once, few, many or no size at all.

TRBV27	16	TRBD2	.	TRBJ2-1	TGTGCCAGCAGCCATCCTTCCGGGACTAGCAACAATGAGCAGTTCTTC	CASSHPSGTSNNEQFF
TRBV19	14	.	.	TRBJ1-1	TGTGCCAGTAGTTCCGATACAGGGTACACTGAAGCTTTCTTT	CASSSDTGYTEAFF
TRBV27	20	TRBD2	once	TRBJ2-3	TGTGCCAGCGGTTCTTGGACTAGCGGGAGTTTGAGGGGTCGACCAGATACGCAGTATTTT	CASGSWTSGSLRGRPDTQYF
TRBV4-1	16	TRBD2	.	TRBJ2-7	TGCGCCAGCAGCCAAGGGACTAGCGGGAGTCTCTACGAGCAGTACTTC	CASSQGTSGSLYEQYF
TRBV23-1	17	.	.	TRBJ2-2	TGCGCCAGCAGTCTTTTCGACAGAAGGGATAACACCGGGGAGCTGTTTTTT	CASSLFDRRDNTGELFF
TRBV28	14	TRBD1	.	TRBJ1-1	TGTGCCAGCAGTTTAGACAGGGGAGGGACTGAAGCTTTCTTT	CASSLDRGGTEAFF
TRBV19	15	.	.	TRBJ1-1	TGTGCCAGTAGTATTGGGTTGGCGCAGAACACTGAAGCTTTCTTT	CASSIGLAQNTEAFF
TRBV27	15	TRBD1	.	TRBJ1-5	TGTGCCAGCAGTTATTCCAGGGGGCCTCATCAGCCCCAGCATTTT	CASSYSRGPHQPQHF
TRBV4-1	15	TRBD1	.	TRBJ2-7	TGCGCCAGCAGCCAAGATGGGACAGGGGTTAAGGAGCAGTACTTC	CASSQDGTGVKEQYF
TRBV7-7	18	.	.	TRBJ2-5	TGTGCCAGCAGCTTATACTATCAGGGGCGCACTATCCAAGAGACCCAGTACTTC	CASSLYYQGRTIQETQYF
TRBV2	10	.	.	TRBJ1-2	TGTGCCAGCCCCAGCTATGGCTACACCTTC	CASPSYGYTF
TRBV19	16	TRBD1	once	TRBJ1-1	TGTGCCAGTAGTATCACAGGGGGTATCAGGAACACTGAAGCTTTCTTT	CASSITGGIRNTEAFF
TRBV4-1	15	.	.	TRBJ1-5	TGCGCCAGCAGCCAAGGGGTAGGAGGTGGTCAGCCCCAGCATTTT	CASSQGVGGGQPQHF
TRBV5-1	14	TRBD1	once	TRBJ2-7	TGCGCCAGCAGCGCCCTGACAGGGTCGGACGAGCAGTACTTC	CASSALTGSDEQYF
TRBV6-5	14	.	.	TRBJ1-1	TGTGCCAGCAATGCGGACTCCCTGAACACTGAAGCTTTCTTT	CASNADSLNTEAFF
TRBV27	13	.	.	TRBJ2-7	TGTGCCAGCAGTTACTCGGCCGCCTACGAGCAGTACTTC	CASSYSAAYEQYF
TRBV19	16	TRBD2	once	TRBJ2-5	TGTGCCAGTAGTATGGCCGGACTAGCAGGGAGGGAGACCCAGTACTTC	CASSMAGLAGRETQYF
TRBV19	15	TRBD2	once	TRBJ2-3	TGTGCCAGTAGTATCTTTGCGGGAGTGGTGGATACGCAGTATTTT	CASSIFAGVVDTQYF
TRBV27	13	TRBD1	.	TRBJ1-2	TGTGCCAGCAGGACGACAGGGGGCGCGGGCTACACCTTC	CASRTTGGAGYTF
TRBV7-3	15	TRBD1	.	TRBJ2-3	TGTGCCAGCAGCACAGGGACAGGGGGAGCAGATACGCAGTATTTT	CASSTGTGGADTQYF
TRBV27	14	.	.	TRBJ1-1	TGTGCCAGCAGTTTATTTGAAGGGGGAACTGAAGCTTTCTTT	CASSLFEGGTEAFF
TRBV6-6	12	.	.	TRBJ1-1	TGTGCCAGCAGCTGGGGTGGAACTGAAGCTTTCTTT	CASSWGGTEAFF
TRBV18	14	TRBD1	.	TRBJ2-1	TGTGCCAGCTCCGGGACAGGGAGAGACAATGAGCAGTTCTTC	CASSGTGRDNEQFF
TRBV6-5	13	.	few	TRBJ2-1	TGTGCCAGCAGTTACGTAGGATCGGGTGAGCAGTTCTTC	CASSYVGSGEQFF
TRBV2	15	.	once	TRBJ2-3	TGTGCCAGCAGTGAACACGGGAGAAGCACAGATACGCAGTATTTT	CASSEHGRSTDTQYF
TRBV6-1	15	.	.	TRBJ2-7	TGTGCCAGCAGTGAAAAGAGTAGCGGTGCCTACGAGCAGTACTTC	CASSEKSSGAYEQYF
TRBV11-2	15	.	.	TRBJ2-7	TGTGCCAGCAGCTTAGATCGGGACGGGGCTTACGAGCAGTACTTC	CASSLDRDGAYEQYF
TRBV27	17	TRBD2	.	TRBJ2-7	TGTGCCAGCAGTTTAAGCCCCCCCGGGACTAGCGTCTACGAGCAGTACTTC	CASSLSPPGTSVYEQYF
TRBV4-3	16	.	.	TRBJ1-2	TGCGCCAGCAGCCAAGATCCCCTGGAGGGGGTCCATGGCTACACCTTC	CASSQDPLEGVHGYTF
TRBV7-9	12	.	.	TRBJ2-5	TGTGCCAGCAGGGGAGGCAAGGAGACCCAGTACTTC	CASRGGKETQYF
TRBV6-1	16	.	.	TRBJ2-7	TGTGCCAGCAGTGAAGCAGGACAGCCTTTCTCCTACGAGCAGTACTTC	CASSEAGQPFSYEQYF
TRBV20-1	10	.	.	TRBJ2-2	TGCAGTGACCCTATAAGGGAGCTGTTTTTT	CSDPIRELFF
TRBV5-6	13	.	.	TRBJ1-1	TGTGCCAGCACCCTCAAGGTAAACACTGAAGCTTTCTTT	CASTLKVNTEAFF
TRBV18	13	.	.	TRBJ1-1	TGTGCCAGCTCAGAGAGTGGGGGCACTGAAGCTTTCTTT	CASSESGGTEAFF
TRBV2	14	.	.	TRBJ1-2	TGTGCCAGCAGTGTCGGGTCTACTAACTATGGCTACACCTTC	CASSVGSTNYGYTF
TRBV28	15	.	.	TRBJ2-7	TGTGCCAGCAGTTCCCCCAGCGTAGGCTCCTACGAGCAGTACTTC	CASSSPSVGSYEQYF
TRBV27	16	TRBD1	.	TRBJ1-2	TGTGCCAGCAGTTCACTTGCAGGGGGCCCCTTCGGTGGCTACACCTTC	CASSSLAGGPFGGYTF
TRBV19	13	.	once	TRBJ2-2	TGTGCCAGTAGTATAAGGCCTGCCGGGGAGCTGTTTTTT	CASSIRPAGELFF
TRBV5-6	13	.	.	TRBJ2-1	TGTGCCAGCAGCTTCGGATCGTACAATGAGCAGTTCTTC	CASSFGSYNEQFF
TRBV6-6	15	TRBD1	.	TRBJ1-4	TGTGCCAGCAGATACGGGACAGGGGGACGGGAAAAACTGTTTTTT	CASRYGTGGREKLFF
TRBV29-1	14	.	once	TRBJ2-7	TGCAGCGTTGTGGGGGAGACACCGGGTTACGAGCAGTACTTC	CSVVGETPGYEQYF
TRBV19	15	TRBD2	.	TRBJ2-5	TGTGCCAGTAGTATGGCTAGCGGGATTCAAGAGACCCAGTACTTC	CASSMASGIQETQYF
TRBV9	18	.	.	TRBJ2-5	TGTGCCAGCAGCGTAGAGGGGGGTCCGGGGCTAGGCCAAGAGACCCAGTACTTC	CASSVEGGPGLGQETQYF
TRBV4-3	14	.	.	TRBJ1-2	TGCGCCAGCAGCCAAGCTACAGGGTCCGTTGGCTATACCTTC	CASSQATGSVGYTF
TRBV4-3	14	.	once	TRBJ1-2	TGCGCCAGCAGCCAAGAGGGGGGGAGCTATGGCTACACCTTC	CASSQEGGSYGYTF
TRBV27	13	.	.	TRBJ2-7	TGTGCCAGTGCGGGGGACACCCCCTACGAGCAGTACTTC	CASAGDTPYEQYF
TRBV13	14	TRBD1	.	TRBJ2-5	TGTGCCAGCAGCCCCCGACAGGGAAAAGAGACCCAGTACTTC	CASSPRQGKETQYF
TRBV4-3	13	.	.	TRBJ2-3	TGCGCCAGCAGCCAAAGTGGCACAGATACGCAGTATTTT	CASSQSGTDTQYF